This is a list of T cell receptor beta chains from one sample in a study of blood T cell repertoires in COVID-19. Sequencing was performed with immunoSEQ multiplex PCR; in TCRdb, only in-frame clones are kept and a portion is missing. The sample has 50,000 to 75,000 clones; roughly 92% are singletons. Sequencing input: peripheral blood. The origin of the receptors is a man aged 50 to 60 with active COVID-19. Each CDR3 is given with its conserved first and last residue. D genes are given only for firm matches. Rows give clone size only sometimes, using once, few, many, or a class for an expanded clone.

TRBV12-5,NA,TRBJ1-2,TRBD1,CASGLRLQGKGYGYTF,TGTGCTAGTGGTTTGCGTTTACAGGGGAAGGGGTATGGCTACACCTTC
TRBV5-4,NA,TRBJ2-1,TRBD1,CASSLPGGAGQAHEQFF,TGTGCCAGCAGCTTACCAGGGGGCGCGGGCCAGGCGCATGAGCAGTTCTTC
TRBV6-4,NA,TRBJ2-5,TRBD1,CASSDSPGGGRGTQYF,TGTGCCAGCAGTGACTCTCCAGGGGGCGGACGTGGGACCCAGTACTTC
TRBV12-3/TRBV12-4,NA,TRBJ1-2,NA,CASSSPTHPGTF,TGTGCCAGCAGTTCCCCAACACATCCGGGGACCTTC
TRBV30,NA,TRBJ2-6,NA,CAWSPLAGARSGANVLTF,TGTGCCTGGAGCCCCTTGGCGGGGGCGCGGTCTGGGGCCAACGTCCTGACTTTC
TRBV6-4,NA,TRBJ2-3,NA,CASSDLPGPTDTQYF,TGTGCCAGCAGTGACCTCCCGGGTCCCACAGATACGCAGTATTTT
TRBV19,NA,TRBJ2-1,TRBD2,CASSNTGLAGARDEQFF,TGTGCCAGTAGTAACACGGGACTAGCGGGAGCACGCGATGAGCAGTTCTTC
TRBV11-2,NA,TRBJ2-7,NA,CASSLNRDPYEQYF,TGTGCCAGCAGCTTAAACAGGGATCCCTACGAGCAGTACTTC
TRBV14,NA,TRBJ2-7,TRBD2,CASSPTSRTSYEQYF,TGTGCCAGCAGCCCCACATCCCGGACTAGCTACGAGCAGTACTTC
TRBV28,NA,TRBJ2-7,TRBD2,CASKRTSGGASYEQYF,TGTGCCAGCAAGAGGACTAGCGGGGGAGCCTCCTACGAGCAGTACTTC
TRBV5-1,once,TRBJ1-4,NA,CASSLGGRANEKLFF,TGCGCCAGCAGCTTGGGAGGGCGCGCTAATGAAAAACTGTTTTTT
TRBV5-5,NA,TRBJ1-2,NA,CASSLDPVNYGYTF,TGTGCCAGCAGCTTGGACCCAGTTAACTATGGCTACACCTTC
TRBV7-2,NA,TRBJ1-4,NA,CASRSQEKLFF,TGTGCCAGCAGATCACAAGAAAAACTGTTTTTT
TRBV6-5,NA,TRBJ1-2,NA,CATTANYGYTF,TGTGCCACTACAGCAAACTATGGCTACACCTTC
TRBV7-2,NA,TRBJ1-1,NA,CASSLGQSGATEAFF,TGTGCCAGCAGCTTAGGACAGAGTGGGGCCACTGAAGCTTTCTTT
TRBV6-5,NA,TRBJ2-7,NA,CASSYGSEQYF,TGTGCCAGCAGTTATGGGAGCGAGCAGTACTTC